This T cell receptor (beta chain) was retrieved from a study of monozygotic twins with inflammatory bowel disease. Findings and limits, study-wide: A single strong IBD-associated signal or clonotype was not supported by the findings.

The CDR3 totals 14 residues. CDR1 SEHNR and CDR2 FQNEAQ come from the germline V gene (reference sequence). TCRdb reprocessed the 5' RACE reads, keeping one entry per CDR3 protein, no DNA. Its clone listing holds about 300,000 distinct CDR3 sequences. For this clonotype: Its antigen is still unknown.

Sequenced: blood. The chain employs TRBV7-9 and TRBJ2-1; TCRdb names TRBD1, which stays unverified in the absence of DNA. This clonotype was sampled from a human donor with ulcerative colitis or Crohn's disease, or a healthy co-twin of an affected twin (not recorded which). The CDR3 reads CASSLAGTVNEQFF.